The 20 T cell receptor beta chains listed next were all sequenced from one sample in a study of blood T cell repertoires in COVID-19. Assay used: immunoSEQ multiplex PCR; TCRdb lists only in-frame clones, some missing. The sample shows fewer than 90,000 clones, over 75% of them seen only once. The specimen was peripheral blood. Receptor source: a man aged 65 to 85 with acute or convalescent COVID-19.

In its sample, this clone was seen a few times. This chain links TRBV2 with TRBJ2-7, with D maybe TRBD2 (6 bases). V was cut by 9 bases and J by 6 bases, with 18 bases left in between. This CDR3 has 13 amino acids. The germline V gene encodes CDR1 SNHLY and CDR2 FYNNEI. The CDR3 bases are TGTGCCAGTCGCGGGGACCGTGCAGGCGAGCAGTACTTC. Its translation: CASRGDRAGEQYF.

This clone was seen once. The J gene is TRBJ2-5, the V gene TRBV9; no firm D call. This CDR3 is built from 15 residues. The V and J ends lost 2 bases and 1 base respectively, with 12 bases between them. The germline V gene has CDR1 SGDLS and CDR2 YYNGEE. The CDR3 sequence: CASSVSHYPQETQYF. CDR3 sequence (DNA): TGTGCCAGCAGCGTCTCTCACTACCCCCAAGAGACCCAGTACTTC.

This rearrangement joins TRBV7-3 to TRBJ2-3; TRBD2 matches at 7 bases. CDR1 and CDR2 (germline): SGHTA, FQGTGA. The CDR3 runs 16 residues. Trimming took 1 base from V and 4 from J; bases not matched to a gene: 8. The CDR3 DNA follows: TGTGCCAGCAGCTTAAGATCGGGGGGAAGGCCAGATACGCAGTATTTT. Protein: CASSLRSGGRPDTQYF.

V gene TRBV4-1 combines with J gene TRBJ1-2; 7 bases line up with TRBD1. Germline trimming cut 0 bases from V and 4 bases from J; bases unmatched to any gene: 11. CDR1 and CDR2 from the germline V gene are MGHRA and YSYEKL. The CDR3 is 17 amino acids. CDR3 loop: CASSQEGGGVRSYGYTF. DNA of the CDR3: TGCGCCAGCAGCCAAGAAGGAGGGGGCGTCCGTAGCTATGGCTACACCTTC.

The chain uses TRBV14 and TRBJ2-2; D may be TRBD1 (6 bases). The V end lost 5 bases, the J end lost 5 bases, and 12 bases lay between the germline ends. The CDR3 consists of 14 residues. Per germline, CDR1 SGHDN and CDR2 FVKESK. The CDR3 sequence is CASSYYRDTGELFF. The CDR3 bases are TGTGCCAGCAGCTACTACAGGGATACCGGGGAGCTGTTTTTT.

V gene TRBV19 combines with J gene TRBJ1-4, with unresolved D. Trimming pared 5 bases from V and 5 bases from J, leaving 9 bases between. The CDR3 totals 13 residues. Germline V gene sequence: CDR1 LNHDA, CDR2 SQIVND (reference sequence). The CDR3 DNA reads TGTGCCAGTAGTTGGACGGGAAATGAAAAACTGTTTTTT. Translation gives CASSWTGNEKLFF.

With respect to this clone: Other DNA sequences in the same sample also yield this CDR3. This chain uses TRBV12-3 or TRBV12-4 with TRBJ1-3; D not certain. The V end was cut by 0 bases, the J end by 3 bases, with 3 bases between. The CDR3 totals 13 residues. CDR3 protein: CASSLAGGNTIYF. The CDR3 region has the DNA TGTGCCAGCAGTTTAGCCGGTGGAAACACCATATATTTT.

In this sample, this clone turned up once. The chain is built from TRBV6-5 and TRBJ2-1; D is ambiguous. Between the trimmed V and J ends, which lost 6 bases and 9 bases, there was a span of 9 bases. Looked up from germline, CDR1 is MNHEY and CDR2 is SVGAGI. This CDR3 is built from 11 residues. CDR3 DNA sequence: TGTGCCAGCAGAGTCGCGGCTGAGCAGTTCTTC. Translation gives CASRVAAEQFF.

The gene calls are TRBV28 and TRBJ2-7; no firm D call. Germline CDR1 and CDR2: MDHEN and SYDVKM. V lost 6 bases, J lost 0 bases, and 18 bases lay in between. The CDR3 has 16 residues. The CDR3 reads CASSAWARLLSYEQYF. The DNA of the CDR3 is TGTGCCAGCAGCGCATGGGCGCGTCTCCTCTCCTACGAGCAGTACTTC.

The genes are TRBV7-3 and TRBJ1-6; a weak D match, TRBD1 (5 bases). The CDR3 contains 15 residues. Germline V gene lookup returns CDR1 SGHTA and CDR2 FQGTGA. The V end lost 2 bases, the J end lost 7 bases, and 12 bases lay between the germline ends. The CDR3, as DNA: TGTGCCAGCAGCTTACTAGGACAAACCAATTCACCCCTCCACTTT. Amino acid sequence: CASSLLGQTNSPLHF. Based on the CDR3 plus reference TRBV7-3 and TRBJ1-6, the full variable domain is GAGVSQTPSNKVTEKGKYVELRCDPISGHTALYWYRQSLGQGPEFLIYFQGTGAADDSGLPNDRFFAVRPEGSVSTLKIQRTERGDSAVYLCASSLLGQTNSPLHFGNGTRLTVT.

This rearrangement joins TRBV7-3 to TRBJ1-3; 7 nucleotides align to TRBD1. Germline V gene lookup returns CDR1 SGHTA and CDR2 FQGTGA. Trimming cost V 6 bases and J 0 bases; bases outside gene matches: 5. This CDR3 region has 15 residues. CDR3 protein: CASRLDRSSGNTIYF. The CDR3 nucleotides are TGTGCCAGCAGATTGGACAGGAGCTCTGGAAACACCATATATTTT.

The CDR3 here is CASRRLGASGANVLTF. The CDR3 DNA is TGTGCCAGTAGAAGGTTGGGGGCCTCTGGGGCCAACGTCCTGACTTTC. This chain links TRBV19 with TRBJ2-6, with D possibly matching TRBD1 (6 bases). Looked up from germline, CDR1 is LNHDA and CDR2 is SQIVND (reference sequence). V lost 6 bases, J lost 0 bases, and 12 bases lay in between. This CDR3 is built from 16 residues.

V is TRBV27 and J is TRBJ2-1; TRBD2 matches at 12 bases. CDR3 length: 15 amino acids. Germline loops: CDR1 MNHEY, CDR2 SMNVEV (reference sequence). J lost 4 bases, V lost 8 bases, and 6 bases had no gene match. The DNA for the CDR3 is TGTGCCAGCTCTCTAGCGGGAGGGGGATACAATGAGCAGTTCTTC. Its protein product is CASSLAGGGYNEQFF.

CDR3 amino acids: CASSFGQRNTGELFF. CDR3 DNA: TGCGCCAGCAGCTTTGGGCAAAGGAACACCGGGGAGCTGTTTTTT. The V call is TRBV5-1, the J call TRBJ2-2; D call uncertain. From germline, CDR1 is SGHRS and CDR2 YFSETQ. The CDR3 covers 15 residues. Trimming pared 2 bases from V and 1 base from J, leaving 9 bases between.

The count of this clone is one. This chain links TRBV18 with TRBJ2-3; 10 nucleotides agree with TRBD1. CDR3 length equals 17 residues. V lost 5 bases, J lost 2 bases, and 10 bases stayed unmatched. Germline V gene lookup returns CDR1 KGHSH and CDR2 LQKENI. CDR3 coding DNA: TGTGCCAGCTCAAGACAGGGGGCGCTTCCCAACACAGATACGCAGTATTTT. Protein product: CASSRQGALPNTDTQYF.

The chain is built from TRBV28 and TRBJ1-1; D possibly corresponds to TRBD1 (5 bases). Germline values: CDR1 MDHEN, CDR2 SYDVKM. Trimming left V 5 bases short and J 5 bases short, with 9 bases between. The CDR3 is 12 amino acids. The CDR3 reads CASSLSGTEAFF. The CDR3 DNA reads as TGTGCCAGCAGTCTTTCAGGGACTGAAGCTTTCTTT. The variable domain in full, completed from reference TRBV28 and TRBJ1-1, reads DVKVTQSSRYLVKRTGEKVFLECVQDMDHENMFWYRQDPGLGLRLIYFSYDVKMKEKGDIPEGYSVSREKKERFSLILESASTNQTSMYLCASSLSGTEAFFGQGTRLTVV.

The genes are TRBV29-1 and TRBJ2-3; possible D gene TRBD2, 5 bases. This CDR3 has 13 amino acids. The germline CDR1 and CDR2 sequences are SQVTM and ANQGSEA. V was clipped by 4 bases and J by 8 bases, with 16 bases between them. CDR3 in amino acids: CSVVASSPTTQYF. The CDR3 nucleotides are TGCAGCGTTGTAGCTAGCTCTCCCACTACGCAGTATTTT.

The V call is TRBV4-3, the J call TRBJ2-1; TRBD1 is a possible D gene (5 bases). The CDR3 loop spans 16 amino acids. Trimming removed 5 bases at V and 2 bases at J, with 16 bases between. Germline CDR1 LGHNA, CDR2 YSLEER. CDR3 amino acids: CASSSQIQGPYNEQFF. In DNA form, the CDR3 reads TGCGCCAGCAGCTCCCAAATCCAGGGCCCCTACAATGAGCAGTTCTTC.

Here the CDR3 reads CASSLGQSPDTQYF. The CDR3 region has the DNA TGTGCCAGCAGCCTCGGACAGTCCCCAGATACGCAGTATTTT. The J gene is TRBJ2-3, the V gene TRBV7-6; TRBD1 might be the D (6 bases). Trimming stripped 5 bases from V and 4 bases from J, with 13 bases between. The CDR3 covers 14 residues. CDR1 is SGHVS, CDR2 FNYEAQ, per germline.

V usage is TRBV10-2 and J usage is TRBJ2-7; 7 bases line up with TRBD1. V dropped 2 bases and J dropped 2; count of bases not matched to a gene: 3. The germline gives CDR1 WSHSY, CDR2 SAAADI. The CDR3 length is 14 residues. The CDR3 sequence is CASSEGQGAYEQYF. DNA of the CDR3: TGCGCCAGCAGTGAGGGGCAGGGGGCCTACGAGCAGTACTTC.